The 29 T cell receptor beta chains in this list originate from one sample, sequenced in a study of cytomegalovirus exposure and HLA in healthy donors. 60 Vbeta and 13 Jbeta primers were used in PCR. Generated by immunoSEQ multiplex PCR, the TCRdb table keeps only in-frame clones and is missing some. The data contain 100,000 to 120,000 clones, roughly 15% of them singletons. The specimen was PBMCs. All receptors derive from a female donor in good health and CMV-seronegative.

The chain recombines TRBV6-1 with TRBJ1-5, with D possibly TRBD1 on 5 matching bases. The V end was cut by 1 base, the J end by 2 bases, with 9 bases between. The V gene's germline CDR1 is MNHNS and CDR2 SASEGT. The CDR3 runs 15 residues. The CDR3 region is CASSEVVGGNQPQHF. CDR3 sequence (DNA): TGTGCCAGCAGTGAAGTTGTAGGGGGCAATCAGCCCCAGCATTTT.

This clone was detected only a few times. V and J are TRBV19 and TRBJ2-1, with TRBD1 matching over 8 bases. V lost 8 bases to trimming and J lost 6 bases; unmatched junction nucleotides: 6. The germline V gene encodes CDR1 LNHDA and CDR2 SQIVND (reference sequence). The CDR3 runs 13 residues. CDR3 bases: TGTGCCAGTGGGAGGACAGGGCTCAATGAGCAGTTCTTC. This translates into CASGRTGLNEQFF.

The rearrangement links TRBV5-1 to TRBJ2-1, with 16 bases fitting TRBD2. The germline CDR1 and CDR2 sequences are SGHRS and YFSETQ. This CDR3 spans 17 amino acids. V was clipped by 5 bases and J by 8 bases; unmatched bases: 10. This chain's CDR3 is CASSSGTSGGVLDEQFF. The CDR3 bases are TGCGCCAGCAGTTCGGGGACTAGCGGGGGGGTTTTGGATGAGCAGTTCTTC.

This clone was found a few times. CDR3: CASSDGHPYV. The CDR3 DNA sequence: TGTGCCAGCAGTGATGGACACCCCTACGTC. The rearrangement uses TRBV25-1 and TRBJ2-7; D is perhaps TRBD1 (5 bases). V was cut by 3 bases and J by 13 bases, with 10 bases left in between. Per germline, CDR1 MGHDK and CDR2 SYGVNS. The CDR3 has 10 residues.

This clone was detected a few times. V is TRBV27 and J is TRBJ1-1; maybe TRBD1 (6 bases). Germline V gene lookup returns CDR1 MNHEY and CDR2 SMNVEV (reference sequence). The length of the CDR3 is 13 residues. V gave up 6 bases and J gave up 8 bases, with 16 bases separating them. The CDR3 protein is CASSPTTGIEAFF. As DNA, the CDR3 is TGTGCCAGCAGCCCTACCACAGGGATAGAAGCTTTCTTT.

The DNA of the CDR3 is TGTGCCAGCAGCGTTAGTCTAGCGGGGGGACGAGAGCAGTTCTTC. It translates to CASSVSLAGGREQFF. This sequence joins TRBV9 and TRBJ2-1, with 11 positions matching TRBD2. The CDR3 sequence is 15 residues long. Trimming removed 2 bases from V and 10 bases from J; junction bases left unmatched: 8. Germline lookup yields CDR1 SGDLS and CDR2 YYNGEE. Drawing the rest from reference TRBV9 and TRBJ2-1, the complete variable domain is DSGVTQTPKHLITATGQRVTLRCSPRSGDLSVYWYQQSLDQGLQFLIQYYNGEERAKGNILERFSAQQFPDLHSELNLSSLELGDSALYFCASSVSLAGGREQFFGPGTRLTVL.

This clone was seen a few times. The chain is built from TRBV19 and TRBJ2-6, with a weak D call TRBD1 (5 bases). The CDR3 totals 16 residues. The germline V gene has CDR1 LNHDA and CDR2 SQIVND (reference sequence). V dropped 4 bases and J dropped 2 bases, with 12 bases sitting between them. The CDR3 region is CASSKQGGTGANVLTF. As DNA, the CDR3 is TGTGCCAGTAGTAAGCAGGGTGGTACTGGGGCCAACGTCCTGACTTTC.

In DNA, the CDR3 is TGTGCCAGCAGACACAGGGGCACTAATGAAAAACTGTTTTTT. Protein sequence: CASRHRGTNEKLFF. The genes are TRBV6-6 and TRBJ1-4, with 7 bases fitting TRBD1. This CDR3 spans 14 amino acids. CDR1 is MNHNY, CDR2 SVGAGI, per germline (reference sequence). The trim removed 6 bases at V and 2 bases at J, leaving 3 bases unmatched.

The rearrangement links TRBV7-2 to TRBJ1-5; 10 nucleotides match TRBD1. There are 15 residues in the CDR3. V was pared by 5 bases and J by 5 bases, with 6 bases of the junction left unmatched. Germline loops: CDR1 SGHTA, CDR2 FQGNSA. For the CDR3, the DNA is TGTGCCAGCAGCGTGGACAGGGGGACCCATCAGCCCCAGCATTTT. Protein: CASSVDRGTHQPQHF.

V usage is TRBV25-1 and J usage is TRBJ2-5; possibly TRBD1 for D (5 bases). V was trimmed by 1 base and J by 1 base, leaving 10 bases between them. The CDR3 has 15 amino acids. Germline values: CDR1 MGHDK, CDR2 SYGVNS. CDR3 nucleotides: TGTGCCAGCAGTGAATTTAGGGGCAGCCAAGAGACCCAGTACTTC. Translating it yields CASSEFRGSQETQYF.

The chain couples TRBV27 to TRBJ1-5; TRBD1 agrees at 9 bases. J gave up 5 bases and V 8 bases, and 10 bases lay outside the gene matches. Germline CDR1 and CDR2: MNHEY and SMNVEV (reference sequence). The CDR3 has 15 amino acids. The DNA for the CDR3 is TGTGCCAGCGCTTCCGGGACAGGGCGGTATCAGCCCCAGCATTTT. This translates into CASASGTGRYQPQHF.

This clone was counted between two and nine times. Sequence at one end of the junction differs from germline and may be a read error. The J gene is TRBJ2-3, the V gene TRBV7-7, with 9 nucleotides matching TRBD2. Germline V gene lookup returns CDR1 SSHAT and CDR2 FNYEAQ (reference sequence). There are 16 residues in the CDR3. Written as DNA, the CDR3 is TGTGCTAGCAGCTTAGGGAGCGGGAGGCGGACAGATACGCAGTATTTT. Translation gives CASSLGSGRRTDTQYF.

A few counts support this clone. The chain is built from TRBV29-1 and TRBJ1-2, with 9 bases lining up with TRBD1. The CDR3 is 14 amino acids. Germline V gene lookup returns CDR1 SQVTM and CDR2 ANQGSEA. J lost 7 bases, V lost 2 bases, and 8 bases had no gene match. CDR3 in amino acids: CSVEQGQGIGGYTF. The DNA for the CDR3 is TGCAGCGTTGAACAGGGACAGGGAATTGGTGGCTACACCTTC.

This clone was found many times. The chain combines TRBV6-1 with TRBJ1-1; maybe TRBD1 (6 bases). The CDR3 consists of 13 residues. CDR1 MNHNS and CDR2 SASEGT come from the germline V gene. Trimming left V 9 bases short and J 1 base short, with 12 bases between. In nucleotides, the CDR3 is TGTGCCAGTTCTTCAGGGGAGAACACTGAAGCTTTCTTT. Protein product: CASSSGENTEAFF.

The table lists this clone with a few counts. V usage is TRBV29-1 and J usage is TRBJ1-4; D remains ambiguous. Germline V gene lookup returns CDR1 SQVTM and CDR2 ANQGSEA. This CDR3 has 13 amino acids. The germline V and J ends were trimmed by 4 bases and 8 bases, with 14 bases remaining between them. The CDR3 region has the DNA TGCAGCGTTGCGTACCAAAACGGGGAAAAACTGTTTTTT. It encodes CSVAYQNGEKLFF.

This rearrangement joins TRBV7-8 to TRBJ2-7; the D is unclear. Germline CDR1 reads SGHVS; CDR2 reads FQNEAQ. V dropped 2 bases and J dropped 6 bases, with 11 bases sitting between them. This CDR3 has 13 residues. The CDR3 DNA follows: TGTGCCAGCAGCTTACTATCGGGTCGCGAGCAGTACTTC. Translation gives CASSLLSGREQYF.

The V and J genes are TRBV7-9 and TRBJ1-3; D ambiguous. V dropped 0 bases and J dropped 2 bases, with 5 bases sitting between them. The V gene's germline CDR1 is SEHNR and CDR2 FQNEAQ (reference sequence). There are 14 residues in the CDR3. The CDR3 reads CASSLAVAGNTIYF. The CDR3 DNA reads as TGTGCCAGCAGCTTAGCTGTAGCTGGAAACACCATATATTTT.

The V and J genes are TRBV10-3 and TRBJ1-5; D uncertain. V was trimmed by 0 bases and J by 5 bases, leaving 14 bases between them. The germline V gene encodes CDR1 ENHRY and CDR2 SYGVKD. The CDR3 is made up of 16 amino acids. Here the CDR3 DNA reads TGTGCCATCAGTGAGTCGATCGGGTCGGGATATCAGCCCCAGCATTTT. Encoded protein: CAISESIGSGYQPQHF.

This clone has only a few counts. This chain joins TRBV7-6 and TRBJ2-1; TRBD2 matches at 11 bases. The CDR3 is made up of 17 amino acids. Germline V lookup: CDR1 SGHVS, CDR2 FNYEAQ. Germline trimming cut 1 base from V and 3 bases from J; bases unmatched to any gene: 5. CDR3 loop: CASSLGDLAGGYNEQFF. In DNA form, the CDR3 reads TGTGCCAGCAGCTTAGGGGACCTAGCGGGAGGCTACAATGAGCAGTTCTTC.

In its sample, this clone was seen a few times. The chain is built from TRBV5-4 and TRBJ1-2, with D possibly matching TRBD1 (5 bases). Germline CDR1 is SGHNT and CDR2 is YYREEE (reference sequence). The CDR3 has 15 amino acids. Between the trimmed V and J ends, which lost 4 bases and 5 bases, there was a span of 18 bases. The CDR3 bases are TGTGCCAGCAGCCCGGGGACTCCCGGGGGTTATGGCTACACCTTC. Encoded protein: CASSPGTPGGYGYTF.

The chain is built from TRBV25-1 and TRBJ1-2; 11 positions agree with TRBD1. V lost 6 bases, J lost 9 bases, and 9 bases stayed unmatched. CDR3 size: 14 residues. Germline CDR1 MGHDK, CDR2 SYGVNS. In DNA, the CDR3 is TGTGCCAGCAGGGGACAGGGGGTATTCACTTGCTACACCTTC. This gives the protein CASRGQGVFTCYTF.

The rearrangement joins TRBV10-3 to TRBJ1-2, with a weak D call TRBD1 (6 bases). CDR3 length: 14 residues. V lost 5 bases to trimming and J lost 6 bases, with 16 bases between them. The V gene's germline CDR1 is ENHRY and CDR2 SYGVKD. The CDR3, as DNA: TGTGCCATCAGTCCCACGGGGGGCGATGATGGCTACACCTTC. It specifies CAISPTGGDDGYTF.

CDR3 sequence reads: CASVGQNYEQYF. CDR3 DNA: TGTGCCAGCGTAGGACAGAACTACGAGCAGTACTTC. J is TRBJ2-7 and V is TRBV6-6; maybe TRBD1 (6 bases). This CDR3 comprises 12 residues. The V end was cut by 8 bases, the J end by 3 bases, with 11 bases between. Germline V lookup: CDR1 MNHNY, CDR2 SVGAGI (reference sequence).

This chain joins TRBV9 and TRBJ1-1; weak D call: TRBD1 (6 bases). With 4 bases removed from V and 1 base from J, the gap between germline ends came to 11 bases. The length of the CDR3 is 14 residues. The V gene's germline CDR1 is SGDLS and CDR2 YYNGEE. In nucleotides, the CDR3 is TGTGCCAGCAGCCCGTCCAGGGGGAACACTGAAGCTTTCTTT. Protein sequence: CASSPSRGNTEAFF.

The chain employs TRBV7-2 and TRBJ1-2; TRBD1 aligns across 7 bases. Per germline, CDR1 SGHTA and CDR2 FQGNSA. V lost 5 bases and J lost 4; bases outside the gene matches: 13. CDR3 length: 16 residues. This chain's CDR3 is CASSLSQDRRIYGYTF. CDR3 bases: TGTGCCAGCAGCCTCTCTCAGGACAGGAGGATCTATGGCTACACCTTC.

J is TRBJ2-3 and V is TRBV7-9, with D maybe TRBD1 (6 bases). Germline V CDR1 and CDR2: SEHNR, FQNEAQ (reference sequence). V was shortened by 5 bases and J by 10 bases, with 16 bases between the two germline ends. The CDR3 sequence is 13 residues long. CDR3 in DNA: TGTGCCAGCAGCCAACCAGGGGCATATCCGCAGTATTTT. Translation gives CASSQPGAYPQYF. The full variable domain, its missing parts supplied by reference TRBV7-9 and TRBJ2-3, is DTGVSQNPRHKITKRGQNVTFRCDPISEHNRLYWYRQTLGQGPEFLTYFQNEAQLEKSRLLSDRFSAERPKGSFSTLEIQRTEQGDSAMYLCASSQPGAYPQYFGPGTRLTVL.

The CDR3 reads CASSITGGPYNEQFF. CDR3 DNA sequence: TGTGCCAGCAGCATTACAGGGGGCCCATACAATGAGCAGTTCTTC. The genes are TRBV9 and TRBJ2-1; 9 bases are a match to TRBD1. There are 15 residues in the CDR3. Germline assignment: CDR1 SGDLS and CDR2 YYNGEE. The trim removed 4 bases at V and 4 bases at J, leaving 6 bases unmatched. The variable domain in full, completed from reference TRBV9 and TRBJ2-1, reads DSGVTQTPKHLITATGQRVTLRCSPRSGDLSVYWYQQSLDQGLQFLIQYYNGEERAKGNILERFSAQQFPDLHSELNLSSLELGDSALYFCASSITGGPYNEQFFGPGTRLTVL.

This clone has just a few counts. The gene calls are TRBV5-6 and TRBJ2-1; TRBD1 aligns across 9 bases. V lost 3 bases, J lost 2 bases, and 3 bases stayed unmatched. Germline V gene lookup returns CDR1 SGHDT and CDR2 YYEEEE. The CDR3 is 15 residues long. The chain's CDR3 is CASSWTGAPYNEQFF. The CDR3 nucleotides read TGTGCCAGCAGCTGGACAGGGGCTCCCTACAATGAGCAGTTCTTC.

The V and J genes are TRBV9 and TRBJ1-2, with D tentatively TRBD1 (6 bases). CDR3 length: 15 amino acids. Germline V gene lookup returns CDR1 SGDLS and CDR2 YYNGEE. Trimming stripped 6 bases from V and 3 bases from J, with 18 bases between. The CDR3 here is CASTLGTGLDYGYTF. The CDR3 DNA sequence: TGTGCCAGCACCCTAGGAACAGGGCTGGACTATGGCTACACCTTC.